This T cell receptor (beta chain) was identified in a study of cytomegalovirus exposure and HLA in healthy donors. Notes on the study in general: There were 150 to 200 TCR beta chains listed as cytomegalovirus-associated. Reports credit the classifier with highly specific, highly sensitive diagnosis of cytomegalovirus status.

Note on this clone: Its specificity is not known.

Germline V CDR1 and CDR2: SGHAT, FQNNGV. The CDR3 is 13 residues long. V was clipped by 10 bases and J by 3 bases; unmatched bases: 9. The repertoire was sequenced with immunoSEQ multiplex PCR; TCRdb's copy has only in-frame clones and lacks some. The sample holds 200,000 or so clones, around four fifths seen once. The validation cohort, a group of over a hundred subjects, included the donors and was separate from the roughly 670-subject first cohort. V and J are TRBV11-2 and TRBJ2-7; 7 bases map to TRBD2. The sequence was obtained from a woman in her late teens or twenties in good health and CMV-seronegative. Sequenced sample: PBMCs. CDR3 residues: CATGRGGLYEQYF. CDR3 sequence (DNA): TGTGCCACCGGGCGGGGAGGGCTCTACGAGCAGTACTTC.